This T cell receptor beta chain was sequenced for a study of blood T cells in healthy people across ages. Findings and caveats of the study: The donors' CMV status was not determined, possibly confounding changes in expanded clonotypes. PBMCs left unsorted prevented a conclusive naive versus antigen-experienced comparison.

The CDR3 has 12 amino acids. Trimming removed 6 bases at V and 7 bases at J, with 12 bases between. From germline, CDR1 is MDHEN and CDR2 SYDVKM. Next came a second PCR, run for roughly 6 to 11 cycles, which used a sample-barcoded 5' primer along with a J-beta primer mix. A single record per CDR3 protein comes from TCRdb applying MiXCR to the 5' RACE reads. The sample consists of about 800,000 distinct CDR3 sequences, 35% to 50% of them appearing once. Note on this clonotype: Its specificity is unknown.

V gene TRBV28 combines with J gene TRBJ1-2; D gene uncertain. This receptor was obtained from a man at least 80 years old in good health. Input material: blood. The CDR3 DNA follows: TGTGCCAGCAGACCCGGGCCCGTTGGCTACACCTTC. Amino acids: CASRPGPVGYTF.